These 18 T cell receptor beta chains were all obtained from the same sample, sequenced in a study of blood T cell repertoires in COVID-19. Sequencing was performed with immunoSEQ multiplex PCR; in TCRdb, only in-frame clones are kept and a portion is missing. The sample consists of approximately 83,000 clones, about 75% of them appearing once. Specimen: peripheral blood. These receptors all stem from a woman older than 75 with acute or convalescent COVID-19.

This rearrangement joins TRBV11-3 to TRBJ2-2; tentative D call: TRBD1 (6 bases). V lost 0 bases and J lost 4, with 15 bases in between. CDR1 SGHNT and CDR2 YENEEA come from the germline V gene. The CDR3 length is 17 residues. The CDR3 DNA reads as TGTGCCAGCAGCTTAGAGGGGAATGGCAGGGGCACCGGGGAGCTGTTTTTT. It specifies CASSLEGNGRGTGELFF.

CDR3 region: CASSEAIPGQGRDTQYF. Written as DNA, the CDR3 is TGTGCCAGCAGTGAAGCGATTCCCGGACAGGGAAGAGATACGCAGTATTTT. The chain is built from TRBV6-1 and TRBJ2-3, with 8 bases identical to TRBD1. V shed 0 bases, J shed 5 bases, and the junction held 10 bases outside the gene matches. Germline assignment: CDR1 MNHNS and CDR2 SASEGT. The CDR3 contains 17 residues.

The CDR3 loop is CAWDWGGGVTDTQYF. CDR3 nucleotide sequence: TGTGCCTGGGATTGGGGCGGGGGGGTAACAGATACGCAGTATTTT. This chain joins TRBV30 and TRBJ2-3; 9 positions match TRBD2. CDR1 is GTSNPN, CDR2 SVGIG, per germline (reference sequence). The CDR3 length is 15 residues. Trimming took 5 bases from V and 3 from J; bases not matched to a gene: 9.

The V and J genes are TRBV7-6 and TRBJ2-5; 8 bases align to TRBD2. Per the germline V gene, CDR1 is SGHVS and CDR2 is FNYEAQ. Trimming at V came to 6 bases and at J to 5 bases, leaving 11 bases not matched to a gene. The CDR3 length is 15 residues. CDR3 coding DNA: TGTGCCAGCAGTCCCACGAGCGGGGGTTGGGAGACCCAGTACTTC. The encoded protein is CASSPTSGGWETQYF.

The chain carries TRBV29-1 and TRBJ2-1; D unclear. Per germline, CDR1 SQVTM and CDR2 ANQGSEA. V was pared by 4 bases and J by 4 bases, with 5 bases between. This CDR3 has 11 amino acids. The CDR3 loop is CSVVKYNEQFF. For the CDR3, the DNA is TGCAGCGTTGTAAAATACAATGAGCAGTTCTTC.

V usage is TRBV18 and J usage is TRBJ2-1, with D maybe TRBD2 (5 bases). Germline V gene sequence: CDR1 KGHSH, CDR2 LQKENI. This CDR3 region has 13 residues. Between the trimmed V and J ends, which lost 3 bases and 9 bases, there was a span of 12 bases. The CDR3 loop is CASSPRGAGEQFF. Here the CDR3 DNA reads TGTGCCAGCTCACCCCGCGGCGCGGGTGAGCAGTTCTTC.

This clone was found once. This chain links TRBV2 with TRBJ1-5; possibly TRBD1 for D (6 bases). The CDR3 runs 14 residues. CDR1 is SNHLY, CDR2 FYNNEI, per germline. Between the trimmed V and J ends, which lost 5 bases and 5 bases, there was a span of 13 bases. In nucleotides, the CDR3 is TGTGCCAGCAGTTTTACAGGGTCCGATCAGCCCCAGCATTTT. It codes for CASSFTGSDQPQHF. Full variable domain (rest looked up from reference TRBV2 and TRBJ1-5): EPEVTQTPSHQVTQMGQEVILRCVPISNHLYFYWYRQILGQKVEFLVSFYNNEISEKSEIFDDQFSVERPDGSNFTLKIRSTKLEDSAMYFCASSFTGSDQPQHFGDGTRLSIL.

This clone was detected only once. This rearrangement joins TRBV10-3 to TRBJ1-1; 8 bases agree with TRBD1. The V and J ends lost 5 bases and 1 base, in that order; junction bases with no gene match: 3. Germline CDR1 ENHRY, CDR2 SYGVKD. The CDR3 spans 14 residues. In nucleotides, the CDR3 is TGTGCCATCAGTCAGGGGGCCGCGAACACTGAAGCTTTCTTT. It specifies CAISQGAANTEAFF.

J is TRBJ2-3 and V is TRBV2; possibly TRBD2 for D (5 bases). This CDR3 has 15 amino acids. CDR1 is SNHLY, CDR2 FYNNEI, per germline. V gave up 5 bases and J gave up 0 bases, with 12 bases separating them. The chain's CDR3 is CASSSLGGSTDTQYF. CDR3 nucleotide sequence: TGTGCCAGCAGTTCATTAGGCGGGAGCACAGATACGCAGTATTTT.

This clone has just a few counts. The CDR3 region is CAWTRTSGSYEQYF. The CDR3 region has the DNA TGTGCCTGGACCCGGACTAGCGGTTCCTACGAGCAGTACTTC. The chain couples TRBV30 to TRBJ2-7; 10 bases map to TRBD2. This CDR3 comprises 14 residues. CDR1 is GTSNPN and CDR2 is SVGIG in the germline V gene (reference sequence). Trimming took 4 bases from V and 1 from J; bases not matched to a gene: 4.

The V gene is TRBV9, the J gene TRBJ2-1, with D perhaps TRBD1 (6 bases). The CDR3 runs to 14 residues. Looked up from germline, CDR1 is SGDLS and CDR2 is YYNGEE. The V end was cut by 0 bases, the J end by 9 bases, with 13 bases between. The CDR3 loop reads CASSVVAGAVEQFF. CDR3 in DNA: TGTGCCAGCAGCGTAGTGGCAGGGGCGGTTGAGCAGTTCTTC.

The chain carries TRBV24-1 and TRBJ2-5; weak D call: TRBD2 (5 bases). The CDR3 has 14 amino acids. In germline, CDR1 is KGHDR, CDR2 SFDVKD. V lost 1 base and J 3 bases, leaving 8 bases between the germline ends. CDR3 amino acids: CATSDFGGEETQYF. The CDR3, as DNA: TGTGCCACCAGTGATTTTGGAGGAGAAGAGACCCAGTACTTC.

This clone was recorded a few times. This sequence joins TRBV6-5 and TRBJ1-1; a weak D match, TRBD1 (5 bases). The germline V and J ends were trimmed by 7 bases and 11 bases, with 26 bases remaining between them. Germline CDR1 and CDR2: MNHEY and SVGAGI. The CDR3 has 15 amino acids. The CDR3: CASNFLGQPRQTAFF. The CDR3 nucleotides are TGTGCCAGCAATTTCTTAGGACAACCACGACAAACGGCTTTCTTT.

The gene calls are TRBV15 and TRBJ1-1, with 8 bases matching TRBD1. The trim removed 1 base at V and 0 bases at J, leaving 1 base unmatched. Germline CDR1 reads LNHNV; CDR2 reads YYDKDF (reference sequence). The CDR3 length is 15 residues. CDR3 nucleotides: TGTGCCACCAGCAGAGGGACAGGGATGAACACTGAAGCTTTCTTT. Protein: CATSRGTGMNTEAFF.

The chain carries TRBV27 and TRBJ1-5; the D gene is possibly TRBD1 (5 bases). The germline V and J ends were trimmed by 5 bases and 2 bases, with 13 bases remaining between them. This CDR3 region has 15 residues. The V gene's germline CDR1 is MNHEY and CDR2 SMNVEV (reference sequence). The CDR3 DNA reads TGTGCCAGCAGTCCCCGACAGTTTGGCAATCAGCCCCAGCATTTT. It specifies CASSPRQFGNQPQHF.

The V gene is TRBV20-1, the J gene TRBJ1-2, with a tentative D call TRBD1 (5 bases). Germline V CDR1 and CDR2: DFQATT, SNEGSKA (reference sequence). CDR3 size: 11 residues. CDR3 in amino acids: CSVDGTYGYTF. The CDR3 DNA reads TGCAGCGTGGACGGGACTTATGGCTACACCTTC.

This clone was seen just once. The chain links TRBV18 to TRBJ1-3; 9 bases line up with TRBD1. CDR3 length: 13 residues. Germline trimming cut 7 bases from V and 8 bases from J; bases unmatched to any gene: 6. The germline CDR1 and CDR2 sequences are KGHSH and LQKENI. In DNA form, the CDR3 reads TGTGCCAGCTTTCCGGGACAGGGATACACCATATATTTT. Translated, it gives CASFPGQGYTIYF.

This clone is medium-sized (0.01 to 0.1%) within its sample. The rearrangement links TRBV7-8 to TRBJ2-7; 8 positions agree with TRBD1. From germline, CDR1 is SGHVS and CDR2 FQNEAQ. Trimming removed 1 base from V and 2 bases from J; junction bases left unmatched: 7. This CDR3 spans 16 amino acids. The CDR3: CASSLVVGTGPYEQYF. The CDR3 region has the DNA TGTGCCAGCAGCTTAGTAGTAGGGACAGGTCCCTACGAGCAGTACTTC.